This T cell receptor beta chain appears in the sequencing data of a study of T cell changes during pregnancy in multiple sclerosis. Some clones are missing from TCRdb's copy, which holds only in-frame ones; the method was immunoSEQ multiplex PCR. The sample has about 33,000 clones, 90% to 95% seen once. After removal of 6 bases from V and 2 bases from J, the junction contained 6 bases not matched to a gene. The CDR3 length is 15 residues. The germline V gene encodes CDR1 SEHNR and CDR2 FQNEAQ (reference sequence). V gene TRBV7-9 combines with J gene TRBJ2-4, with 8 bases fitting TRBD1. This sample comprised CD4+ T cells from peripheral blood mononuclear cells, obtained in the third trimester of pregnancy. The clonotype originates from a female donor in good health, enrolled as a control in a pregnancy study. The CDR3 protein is CASSPRTGSKNIQYF. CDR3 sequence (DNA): TGTGCCAGCAGTCCTCGGACAGGGTCCAAAAACATTCAGTACTTC. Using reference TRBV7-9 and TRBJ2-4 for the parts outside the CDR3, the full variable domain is DTGVSQNPRHKITKRGQNVTFRCDPISEHNRLYWYRQTLGQGPEFLTYFQNEAQLEKSRLLSDRFSAERPKGSFSTLEIQRTEQGDSAMYLCASSPRTGSKNIQYFGAGTRLSVL.